A selection of T cell receptor beta chains follows, all from one sample in a study of T cell responses to AZD1222 COVID-19 vaccine. Repertoires were generated with immunoSEQ multiplex PCR, while TCRdb's copy carries only in-frame clones and drops some. The data hold fewer than 110,000 clones, with around 84% observed a single time. This specimen consisted of peripheral blood, obtained on day 0 of AZD1222 vaccination. The origin of the receptors is an adult in good health. The CDR3 runs from the conserved cysteine through the conserved F or W. The order of the fields is clone size, J gene, V gene, D gene, CDR3 protein, CDR3 DNA. The D gene is left open where the match is weak. Not every row has a clone size; where given, it reads once, few, many or a size class.

once TRBJ2-1 TRBV9 NA CASSVDSGRGPNEQFF TGTGCCAGCAGCGTAGATAGCGGCAGAGGGCCCAATGAGCAGTTCTTC
NA TRBJ2-7 TRBV4-1 TRBD2 CASSPGLAVYTYEQYF TGCGCCAGCAGCCCAGGGCTAGCGGTATACACCTACGAGCAGTACTTC
NA TRBJ1-1 TRBV11-3 NA CASSLSQDSNTEAFF TGTGCCAGCAGCTTAAGTCAAGACAGCAACACTGAAGCTTTCTTT
NA TRBJ1-5 TRBV28 NA CASSPALQPQHF TGTGCCAGCAGTCCCGCTCTTCAGCCCCAGCATTTT
NA TRBJ2-6 TRBV5-6 NA CASSDPLTSGANVLTF TGTGCCAGCAGCGATCCCCTGACCTCTGGGGCCAACGTCCTGACTTTC
NA TRBJ1-2 TRBV6-1 NA CASSEPPQGLNYGYTF TGTGCCAGCAGTGAACCCCCACAGGGCTTAAACTATGGCTACACCTTC
NA TRBJ2-1 TRBV5-4 TRBD2 CASSPGSSGNNEQFF TGTGCCAGCAGCCCGGGGTCTAGCGGAAACAATGAGCAGTTCTTC
once TRBJ2-3 TRBV5-8 NA CASSPRRDWNYF TGTGCCAGCAGCCCAAGGAGGGACTGGAACTATTTT
NA TRBJ1-5 TRBV27 TRBD1 CASSPRGTGHNSNQPQHF TGTGCCAGCAGTCCCAGGGGGACAGGACATAATAGCAATCAGCCCCAGCATTTT
NA TRBJ1-1 TRBV5-6 TRBD1 CATSYVGQGIGEAFF TGTGCCACTTCATATGTCGGACAGGGCATAGGCGAAGCTTTCTTT
NA TRBJ2-1 TRBV7-2 TRBD2 CASSLSGKRSYNEQFF TGTGCCAGCAGCTTAAGCGGGAAGAGGTCCTACAATGAGCAGTTCTTC
once TRBJ2-7 TRBV5-6 TRBD1 CASSLGQGPYEQYF TGTGCCAGCAGCCTTGGACAGGGTCCCTACGAGCAGTACTTC
few TRBJ1-3 TRBV7-9 NA CASSLQGNTIYF TGTGCCAGCAGCTTACAGGGAAACACCATATATTTT
NA TRBJ2-3 TRBV5-1 NA CASSLLDAKDTQYF TGCGCCAGCAGCTTGTTGGATGCCAAAGATACGCAGTATTTT
few TRBJ2-5 TRBV29-1 TRBD1 CSVDSGTGYQETQYF TGCAGCGTAGACTCCGGGACAGGGTACCAAGAGACCCAGTACTTC
NA TRBJ1-6 TRBV7-2 NA CASSLGLGGSNNSPLHF TGTGCCAGCAGCTTAGGCTTGGGGGGCAGTAATAATTCACCCCTCCACTTT
few TRBJ2-7 TRBV5-3 NA CARSLRWGRSSYEQYF TGTGCCAGAAGCCTGAGGTGGGGGCGAAGCTCCTACGAGCAGTACTTC
NA TRBJ1-5 TRBV3-1/TRBV3-2 NA CASSQDRDNRNQPQHF TGTGCCAGCAGCCAAGACCGGGACAATCGCAATCAGCCCCAGCATTTT
NA TRBJ2-2 TRBV9 NA CASSVNGGDTGELFF TGTGCCAGCAGCGTAAATGGCGGGGACACCGGGGAGCTGTTTTTT
NA TRBJ1-2 TRBV5-6 TRBD1 CASIPTQLDREISNYGYTF TGTGCCAGCATCCCGACCCAATTGGACAGGGAGATATCTAACTATGGCTACACCTTC
NA TRBJ2-7 TRBV6-4 TRBD1 CASSTATPGQGVHEQYF TGTGCCAGCAGCACAGCCACCCCGGGACAGGGAGTCCACGAGCAGTACTTC
NA TRBJ2-2 TRBV30 TRBD2 CAWRIAGPGELFF TGTGCCTGGAGGATAGCGGGACCCGGGGAGCTGTTTTTT
NA TRBJ1-6 TRBV19 NA CASSIGKERDSPLHF TGTGCCAGTAGTATAGGCAAGGAACGGGATTCACCCCTCCACTTT
NA TRBJ2-4 TRBV7-8 TRBD1 CASSSDRVGPKNIQYF TGTGCCAGCAGCTCAGACAGGGTGGGGCCCAAAAACATTCAGTACTTC
NA TRBJ1-1 TRBV3-1/TRBV3-2 NA CASSQGTDEAFF TGTGCCAGCAGCCAAGGAACGGATGAAGCTTTCTTT
NA TRBJ1-2 TRBV28 NA CASSSSIRQENYGYTF NA
NA TRBJ2-2 TRBV6-2/TRBV6-3 NA CASSVARGPGELFF TGTGCCAGCAGCGTGGCCAGAGGGCCCGGGGAGCTGTTTTTT
few TRBJ1-3 TRBV19 NA CASTSGGSYGNTIYF TGTGCCAGTACCTCCGGGGGATCCTATGGAAACACCATATATTTT
NA TRBJ1-1 TRBV25-1 NA CASSEEVVAFF TGTGCCAGCAGTGAAGAAGTGGTAGCTTTCTTT
NA TRBJ1-2 TRBV4-3 NA CASSPALSNYGYTF TGCGCCAGCAGCCCGGCCTTATCTAACTATGGCTACACCTTC
NA TRBJ2-7 TRBV27 TRBD1 CASSSTTGGSKDYEQYF TGTGCCAGCAGTTCAACAACAGGGGGCAGTAAGGACTACGAGCAGTACTTC
NA TRBJ1-2 TRBV7-9 TRBD1 CASSLATGSGYTF TGTGCCAGCAGCTTAGCGACAGGGAGCGGCTACACCTTC
NA TRBJ1-5 TRBV15 NA CATSRDRAGGNQPQHF TGTGCCACCAGCAGAGATCGGGCTGGGGGCAATCAGCCCCAGCATTTT
once TRBJ1-2 TRBV12-3/TRBV12-4 NA CASSSGALYGYTF TGTGCCAGCAGTTCTGGTGCCCTCTATGGCTACACCTTC
once TRBJ2-5 TRBV7-2 NA CASSLVTRETQYF TGTGCCAGCAGCTTAGTCACCCGGGAGACCCAGTACTTC
NA TRBJ1-2 TRBV5-6 NA CASSWGGPQGYGYTF TGTGCCAGCAGCTGGGGGGGACCCCAGGGGTATGGCTACACCTTC
NA TRBJ2-7 TRBV6-5 TRBD2 CASSSSGMVSYEQYF TGTGCCAGCAGTTCGAGCGGGATGGTCTCCTACGAGCAGTACTTC
NA TRBJ1-3 TRBV5-8 NA CASSFGQFGNTIYF TGTGCCAGCAGCTTTGGGCAATTTGGAAACACCATATATTTT
NA TRBJ1-5 TRBV6-2/TRBV6-3 TRBD1 CASSLGGGGWKPQHF TGTGCCAGCAGCTTAGGTGGAGGGGGCTGGAAGCCCCAGCATTTT
NA TRBJ2-7 TRBV16 NA CASSQSGRLEQYF TGTGCCAGCAGCCAATCCGGCCGCCTGGAGCAGTACTTC
NA TRBJ1-2 TRBV28 NA CASSPSLTGAYGYTF TGTGCCAGCAGTCCCTCCTTGACAGGAGCCTATGGCTACACCTTC
NA TRBJ2-3 TRBV7-2 NA CASSLATSTDTQYF TGTGCCAGCAGCTTAGCGACCAGCACAGATACGCAGTATTTT
NA TRBJ1-2 TRBV3-1/TRBV3-2 TRBD1 CASSPRDRDYGYTF TGTGCCAGCAGCCCCCGGGACAGGGACTATGGCTACACCTTC
NA TRBJ2-5 TRBV6-5 TRBD2 CASSWTSGQETQYF TGTGCCAGCAGTTGGACTAGCGGACAAGAGACCCAGTACTTC
medium-sized TRBJ2-7 TRBV9 NA CASSVVGGAHEQYF TGTGCCAGCAGCGTAGTGGGGGGGGCCCACGAGCAGTACTTC